This TCR beta chain was captured in a study of human T cells and chemical hapten exposure. During construction of the library, unique molecular identifiers were attached to individual cDNA molecules for quantitative, reproducible TCR counting. MiXCR was run by TCRdb on the RACE reads, yielding one entry per CDR3 protein. The sample has 300,000 to 400,000 distinct CDR3 sequences, 5.1% seen once; the top ten hold 2.6%. Many counts were recorded for this clonotype. Losses at the gene ends were 0 bases for V and 2 bases for J; bases not matched to a gene: 2. The CDR3 has 15 amino acids. Time point given: pre-sensitization, week 0. Treatment meaning: therapeutic diphenylcyclopropenone sensitization with weekly scalp DPC.

The clonotype comes from a woman between 45 and 60 years old with alopecia areata. Some clones in this sample may be carry-over from other donors' samples. This rearrangement joins TRBV12-3 or TRBV12-4 to TRBJ2-7; 9 positions agree with TRBD2. The starting material was whole blood, obtained in connection with sensitization to the hapten diphenylcyclopropenone (DPC). The CDR3 DNA follows: TGTGCCAGCAGTTTAGCTAGCGGGGGAGCCTACGAGCAGTACTTC. Encoded protein: CASSLASGGAYEQYF.